This T cell receptor beta chain derives from a study of PD-1 blockade in classical Hodgkin lymphoma. The study's findings and limits: Prior to therapy, complete responders displayed diversity much like that of newly diagnosed patients. Factors driving the repertoire differences, possibly disease activity or prior therapy, remain undefined.

Per germline, CDR1 SNHLY and CDR2 FYNNEI. The ends lost 6 bases at V and 10 bases at J; junction bases unmatched: 9. The CDR3 consists of 13 residues. As regards this clone: The antigen is undetermined.

Every patient was affected by relapse after autologous stem cell transplantation, while exposure to brentuximab vedotin was not uniform. Produced via immunoSEQ multiplex PCR; TCRdb's table is partial and in-frame only. The data show approximately 14,000 clones, around 84% seen once. The gene calls are TRBV2 and TRBJ2-1; 7 nucleotides match TRBD1. The material sequenced was peripheral blood mononuclear cells (PBMCs), taken at baseline. The sequence was collected from a human donor with classical Hodgkin lymphoma. The CDR3 bases are TGTGCCAGCAGCGTCCGCCGGGACAGAGAGCAGTTCTTC. Amino acid sequence: CASSVRRDREQFF.